This record covers a single T cell receptor beta chain. These data belong to a study of blood T cell repertoires in COVID-19. Study details: From the United States, Italy and Spain came samples of acute and convalescent COVID-19. T cells, B-cell-depleted T cells, or PBMCs provided the cDNA or gDNA that served as material.

Germline lookup yields CDR1 MDHEN and CDR2 SYDVKM. This CDR3 has 17 amino acids. With V trimmed by 5 bases and J by 0 bases, 10 bases remained unmatched. As handled by the study authors: Quantification of nucleated cells was approximated via reference gene primer amplification. Clones were read by immunoSEQ multiplex PCR, and TCRdb kept only the in-frame ones, dropping some. For V, J and clone size, that table is used; D and trimming come from the DNA. This table has 200,000 to 250,000 clones, approximately 80% appearing once. The chain has TRBV28 and TRBJ2-1; 7 bases fit TRBD2. The sample comprised peripheral blood. The receptor was isolated from a woman aged 60-70 years with active or convalescent COVID-19. CDR3 protein: CASSPERGGSSYNEQFF. The DNA of the CDR3 is TGTGCCAGCAGTCCTGAACGGGGCGGGAGCTCCTACAATGAGCAGTTCTTC.